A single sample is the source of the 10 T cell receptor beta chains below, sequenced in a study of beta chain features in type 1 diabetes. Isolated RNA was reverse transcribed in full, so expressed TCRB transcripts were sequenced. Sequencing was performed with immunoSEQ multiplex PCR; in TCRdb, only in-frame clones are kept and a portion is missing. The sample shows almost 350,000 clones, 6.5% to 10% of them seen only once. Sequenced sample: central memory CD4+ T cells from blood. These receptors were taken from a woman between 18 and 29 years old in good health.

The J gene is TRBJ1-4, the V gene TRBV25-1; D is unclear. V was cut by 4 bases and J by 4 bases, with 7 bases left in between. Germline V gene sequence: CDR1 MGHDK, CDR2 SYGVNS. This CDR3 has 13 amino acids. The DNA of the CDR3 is TGTGCCAGCAGTGTCGGGGATAATGAAAAACTGTTTTTT. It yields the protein CASSVGDNEKLFF.

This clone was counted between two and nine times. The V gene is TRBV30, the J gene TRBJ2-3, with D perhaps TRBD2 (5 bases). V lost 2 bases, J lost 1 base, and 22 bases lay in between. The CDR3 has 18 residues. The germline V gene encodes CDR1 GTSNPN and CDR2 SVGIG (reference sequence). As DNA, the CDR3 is TGTGCCTGGAGTACGTCGGACTGGCGGAGACGCCGCACAGATACGCAGTATTTT. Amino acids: CAWSTSDWRRRRTDTQYF.

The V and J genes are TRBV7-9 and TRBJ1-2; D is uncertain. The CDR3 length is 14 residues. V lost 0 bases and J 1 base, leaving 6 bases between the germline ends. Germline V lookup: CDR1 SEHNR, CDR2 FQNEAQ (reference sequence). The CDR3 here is CASSLATSNYGYTF. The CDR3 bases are TGTGCCAGCAGCTTAGCGACAAGTAACTATGGCTACACCTTC. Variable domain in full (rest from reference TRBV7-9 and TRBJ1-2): DTGVSQNPRHKITKRGQNVTFRCDPISEHNRLYWYRQTLGQGPEFLTYFQNEAQLEKSRLLSDRFSAERPKGSFSTLEIQRTEQGDSAMYLCASSLATSNYGYTFGSGTRLTVV.

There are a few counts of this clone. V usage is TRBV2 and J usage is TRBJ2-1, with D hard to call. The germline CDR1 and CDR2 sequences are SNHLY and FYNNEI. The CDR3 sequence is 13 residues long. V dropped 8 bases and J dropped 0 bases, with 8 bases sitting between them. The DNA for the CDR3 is TGTGCCAGCGAGAGAAGCTCCTACAATGAGCAGTTCTTC. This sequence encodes CASERSSYNEQFF.

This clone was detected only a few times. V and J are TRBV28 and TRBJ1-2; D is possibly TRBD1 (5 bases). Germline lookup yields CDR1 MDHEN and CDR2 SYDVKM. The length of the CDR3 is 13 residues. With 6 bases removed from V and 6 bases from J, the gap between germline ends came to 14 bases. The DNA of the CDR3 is TGTGCCAGCAGGACAGAGGTATTTCATGGCTACACCTTC. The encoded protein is CASRTEVFHGYTF.

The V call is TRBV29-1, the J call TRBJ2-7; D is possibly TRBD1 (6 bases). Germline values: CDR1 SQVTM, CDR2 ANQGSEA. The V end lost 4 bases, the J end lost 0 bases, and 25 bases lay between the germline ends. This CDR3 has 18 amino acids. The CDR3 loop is CSVALGAKRGKSSYEQYF. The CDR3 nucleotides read TGCAGCGTTGCTCTGGGGGCGAAGAGGGGAAAAAGCTCCTACGAGCAGTACTTC.

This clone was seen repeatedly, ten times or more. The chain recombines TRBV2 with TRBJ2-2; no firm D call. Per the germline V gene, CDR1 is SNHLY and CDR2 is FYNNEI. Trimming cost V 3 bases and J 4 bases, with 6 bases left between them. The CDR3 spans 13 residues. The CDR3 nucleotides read TGTGCCAGCAGTGACAGGTTCACCGGGGAGCTGTTTTTT. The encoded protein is CASSDRFTGELFF.

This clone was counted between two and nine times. The CDR3 DNA reads TGCGCCAGCAGCCAAGAATGGCCTCGCACAGATACGCAGTATTTT. Protein product: CASSQEWPRTDTQYF. The chain links TRBV4-3 to TRBJ2-3, with D unresolved. Germline V lookup: CDR1 LGHNA, CDR2 YSLEER. The V gene lost 0 bases and the J gene lost 1 base, with 8 bases spanning the gap. CDR3 length equals 15 residues.

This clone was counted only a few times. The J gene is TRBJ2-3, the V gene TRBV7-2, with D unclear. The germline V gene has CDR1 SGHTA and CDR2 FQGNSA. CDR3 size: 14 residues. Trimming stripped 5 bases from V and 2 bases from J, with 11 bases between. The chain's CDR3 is CASSPPVFTDTQYF. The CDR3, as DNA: TGTGCCAGCAGCCCACCCGTTTTCACAGATACGCAGTATTTT. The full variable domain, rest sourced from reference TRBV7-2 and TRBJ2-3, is GAGVSQSPSNKVTEKGKDVELRCDPISGHTALYWYRQSLGQGLEFLIYFQGNSAPDKSGLPSDRFSAERTGGSVSTLTIQRTQQEDSAVYLCASSPPVFTDTQYFGPGTRLTVL.

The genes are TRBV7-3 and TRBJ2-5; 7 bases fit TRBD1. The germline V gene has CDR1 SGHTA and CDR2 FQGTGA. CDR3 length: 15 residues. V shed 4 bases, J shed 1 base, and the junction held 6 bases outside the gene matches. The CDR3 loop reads CASSWTGQPQETQYF. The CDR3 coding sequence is TGTGCCAGCAGCTGGACGGGACAGCCCCAAGAGACCCAGTACTTC.